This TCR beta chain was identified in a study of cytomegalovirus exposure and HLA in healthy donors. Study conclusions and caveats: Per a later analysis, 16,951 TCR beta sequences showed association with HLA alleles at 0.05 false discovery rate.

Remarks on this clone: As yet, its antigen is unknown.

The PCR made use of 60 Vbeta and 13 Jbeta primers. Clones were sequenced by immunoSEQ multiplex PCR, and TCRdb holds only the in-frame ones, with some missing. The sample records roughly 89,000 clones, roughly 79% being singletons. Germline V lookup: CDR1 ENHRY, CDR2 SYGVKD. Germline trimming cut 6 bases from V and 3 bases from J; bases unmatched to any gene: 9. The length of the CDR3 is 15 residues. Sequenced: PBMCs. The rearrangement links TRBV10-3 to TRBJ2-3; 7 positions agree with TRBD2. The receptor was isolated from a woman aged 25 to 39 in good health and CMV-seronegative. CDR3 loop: CAIRAGGGWTDTQYF. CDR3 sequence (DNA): TGTGCCATCAGGGCCGGCGGGGGATGGACAGATACGCAGTATTTT.